The rows below give T cell receptor beta chains drawn from one sample of a study of blood T cell repertoires in COVID-19. Only in-frame clones appear in the TCRdb table, and some are missing; sequencing was by immunoSEQ multiplex PCR. The sample includes over 300,000 clones, 90% of them seen just once. Sequencing was carried out using peripheral blood. The source is a man aged 18 to 29 with active or convalescent COVID-19. CDR3s include the opening cysteine and the closing phenylalanine or tryptophan. The D gene is left open where the match is weak. Not all rows give a size; the values are once, few, many and, for expanded clones, a class.

clone_size j_call d_call v_call cdr3_aa cdr3_nt
- TRBJ1-6 - TRBV27 CASSDDRRLSPLHF TGTGCCAGCAGTGATGACAGGAGGCTTTCACCCCTCCACTTT
- TRBJ2-7 - TRBV11-2 CASSFAGEGYEQYF TGTGCCAGCAGCTTTGCAGGGGAGGGCTACGAGCAGTACTTC
- TRBJ1-3 TRBD1 TRBV19 CASKEQGTSGNTIYF TGTGCCAGTAAAGAACAGGGGACTTCTGGAAACACCATATATTTT
- TRBJ2-1 - TRBV6-1 CASSDGGNSYNEQFF TGTGCCAGCAGTGACGGTGGTAACTCCTACAATGAGCAGTTCTTC
- TRBJ2-1 - TRBV28 CASSSGLGSGLYNEQFF TGTGCCAGCAGTTCAGGGCTAGGGAGCGGGCTCTACAATGAGCAGTTCTTC
- TRBJ2-7 TRBD2 TRBV5-1 CASSLAVIAGDYEQYF TGCGCCAGCAGCTTGGCCGTAATAGCGGGAGACTACGAGCAGTACTTC
- TRBJ2-2 TRBD1 TRBV10-3 CAISDRAGELFF TGTGCCATCAGCGACAGGGCCGGGGAGCTGTTTTTT
- TRBJ2-2 - TRBV7-3 CASSPSPGFSGELFF TGTGCCAGCAGCCCGTCCCCAGGGTTCAGCGGGGAGCTGTTTTTT
- TRBJ1-2 TRBD1 TRBV4-3 CASSQDAVSRGYGYTF TGCGCCAGCAGCCAAGATGCGGTTAGCAGGGGGTATGGCTACACCTTC
- TRBJ2-7 - TRBV29-1 CSVYGQSYEQYF TGCAGCGTCTACGGTCAATCCTACGAGCAGTACTTC
few TRBJ1-1 - TRBV4-3 CASSQARTGDMNTEAFF TGCGCCAGCAGCCAAGCGAGGACGGGAGATATGAACACTGAAGCTTTCTTT
- TRBJ1-1 - TRBV9 CASSVVLMNTEAFF TGTGCCAGCAGCGTAGTACTGATGAACACTGAAGCTTTCTTT
- TRBJ2-3 - TRBV9 CASSVEDGRIGDTQYF TGTGCCAGCAGCGTAGAAGACGGGAGAATAGGAGATACGCAGTATTTT
- TRBJ2-7 TRBD1 TRBV6-5 CAIGTGGLGEQYF TGTGCCATCGGGACAGGGGGCTTGGGCGAGCAGTACTTC
- TRBJ1-1 TRBD1 TRBV12-3/TRBV12-4 CASSRQGATEAFF TGTGCCAGCAGTAGACAGGGGGCTACTGAAGCTTTCTTT
- TRBJ2-3 TRBD1 TRBV19 CASSSGTGGRDTQYF TGTGCCAGTTCCTCCGGGACAGGGGGGAGAGATACGCAGTATTTT
- TRBJ2-7 - TRBV7-9 CASSRQNYEQYF TGTGCCAGCAGCCGACAGAACTACGAGCAGTACTTC
- TRBJ1-6 - TRBV28 CASSYTGYNSPLHF TGTGCCAGCAGTTATACAGGGTACAATTCACCCCTCCACTTT
- TRBJ2-3 - TRBV7-9 CASSLKATDTQYF TGTGCCAGCAGCTTAAAAGCCACAGATACGCAGTATTTT
- TRBJ1-1 - TRBV28 CASSPGDGPLGTEAFF TGTGCCAGCAGTCCGGGGGACGGACCTCTGGGCACTGAAGCTTTCTTT
- TRBJ1-5 - TRBV27 CAIRPDSYSNQPQHF TGTGCCATTCGCCCGGACAGCTATAGCAATCAGCCCCAGCATTTT
few TRBJ1-4 - TRBV9 CASSVEAGRGEKLFF TGTGCCAGCAGCGTAGAGGCAGGGCGGGGGGAAAAACTGTTTTTT
- TRBJ2-7 TRBD1 TRBV2 CASSWDRETYEQYF TGTGCCAGCAGTTGGGACAGGGAAACATACGAGCAGTACTTC
- TRBJ1-1 - TRBV11-1 CASTSPGQLNTEAFF TGTGCCAGCACTTCGCCCGGACAGTTAAACACTGAAGCTTTCTTT
- TRBJ2-1 TRBD1 TRBV12-3/TRBV12-4 CASSFQQDRVNIF TGTGCCAGCAGTTTTCAGCAGGACAGGGTAAATATCTTC
- TRBJ2-3 - TRBV5-1 CASSLGGHLPDTQYF TGCGCCAGCAGCTTGGGCGGGCATCTCCCAGATACGCAGTATTTT
- TRBJ2-5 TRBD2 TRBV28 CASSPRLAGGKTQYF TGTGCCAGCAGTCCAAGACTAGCGGGGGGAAAGACCCAGTACTTC
- TRBJ2-1 TRBD1 TRBV6-1 CASSELEGAGNEQFF TGTGCCAGCAGTGAATTAGAGGGGGCAGGGAATGAGCAGTTCTTC
- TRBJ2-1 TRBD1 TRBV2 CASSRGGTALVNEQFF TGTGCCAGCAGTAGGGGTGGGACAGCCCTGGTCAATGAGCAGTTCTTC
- TRBJ2-3 TRBD2 TRBV27 CASTLSQPGGALIDTQYF TGTGCCAGCACCCTATCTCAGCCCGGGGGGGCCTTGATAGATACGCAGTATTTT
- TRBJ2-2 - TRBV7-2 CASSPQGHNTGELFF TGTGCCAGCAGCCCCCAGGGACACAACACCGGGGAGCTGTTTTTT
- TRBJ2-3 - TRBV5-5 CASSFNRDWDTDTQYF TGTGCCAGCAGCTTTAACAGGGATTGGGACACAGATACGCAGTATTTT
- TRBJ1-4 TRBD1 TRBV30 CAWSTQGAGEKLFF TGTGCCTGGAGTACACAGGGGGCGGGTGAAAAACTGTTTTTT
- TRBJ2-6 TRBD1 TRBV5-6 CASRGDRGDPGANVLTF TGTGCCAGCAGGGGAGACAGGGGGGATCCCGGGGCCAACGTCCTGACTTTC
- TRBJ1-4 - TRBV29-1 CSVDSGFNEKLFF TGCAGCGTTGATTCGGGTTTTAATGAAAAACTGTTTTTT
once TRBJ2-7 - TRBV5-1 CASSFRAPTIREAYEQYF TGCGCCAGCAGCTTTCGGGCCCCAACCATCAGGGAAGCCTACGAGCAGTACTTC
once TRBJ1-1 - TRBV25-1 CASSEYRGTEAFF TGTGCCAGCAGTGAATACAGGGGTACTGAAGCTTTCTTT
- TRBJ2-2 - TRBV7-9 CASSQGLAGELFF TGTGCCAGCAGTCAGGGGTTGGCCGGGGAGCTGTTTTTT
- TRBJ2-7 TRBD1 TRBV6-2/TRBV6-3 CASSYSGQGWYEQYF TGTGCCAGCAGTTACTCCGGACAGGGGTGGTACGAGCAGTACTTC
- TRBJ1-5 TRBD1 TRBV28 CASSFRGAYNQPQHF TGTGCCAGCAGTTTCAGGGGGGCTTACAATCAGCCCCAGCATTTT
- TRBJ2-2 TRBD2 TRBV7-9 CASSRGLAGRNTGELFF TGTGCCAGCAGCCGGGGACTAGCGGGGCGGAACACCGGGGAGCTGTTTTTT
- TRBJ1-5 - TRBV6-5 CASSLDRSNQPQHF TGTGCCAGCAGTCTCGACAGGAGCAATCAGCCCCAGCATTTT
- TRBJ1-5 - TRBV7-2 CASSFPGVVQHF TGTGCCAGCAGCTTCCCGGGGGTGGTGCAGCATTTT
- TRBJ2-1 - TRBV28 CASCSLATKGPYNEQFF TGTGCCTCATGTTCCCTAGCGACGAAGGGACCCTACAATGAGCAGTTCTTC
- TRBJ1-1 - TRBV6-1 CASSEALRGGEAFF TGTGCCAGCAGTGAAGCTTTGAGGGGAGGTGAAGCTTTCTTT
- TRBJ2-2 TRBD1 TRBV7-8 CASSYRDRDTGELFF TGTGCCAGCAGCTACCGGGACAGGGACACCGGGGAGCTGTTTTTT
- TRBJ2-7 - TRBV6-5 CASSRLLEQYF TGTGCCAGCAGTCGCTTACTCGAGCAGTACTTC
- TRBJ1-5 - TRBV19 CASSMRQQGGQPQHF TGTGCCAGTAGTATGAGGCAACAGGGTGGGCAGCCCCAGCATTTT
- TRBJ2-5 - TRBV5-1 CASSSDGGTVQETQYF TGCGCCAGCAGCTCGGACGGAGGGACAGTACAAGAGACCCAGTACTTC
- TRBJ2-3 - TRBV7-2 CASSTQGRSTDTQYF TGTGCCAGCAGCACGCAGGGGCGGAGCACAGATACGCAGTATTTT